These 3 T cell receptor beta chains came from one sample sequenced in a study of cytomegalovirus exposure and HLA in healthy donors. In the PCR, 60 Vbeta and 13 Jbeta primers were used. Measured with immunoSEQ multiplex PCR; TCRdb has only the in-frame clones, and not every one. Found here are over 150,000 clones, 65% to 70% of them singletons; the top ten hold 3.5% to 5%. The sequenced material came from PBMCs. These receptors were obtained from a woman aged 18-29 years in good health and CMV-seropositive.

The chain uses TRBV19 and TRBJ2-3, with a tentative D call TRBD1 (8 bases). Germline V gene data show CDR1 as LNHDA and CDR2 as SQIVND (reference sequence). V lost 3 bases and J 3 bases, leaving 19 bases between the germline ends. The CDR3 is 17 amino acids. The CDR3 region has the DNA TGTGCCAGTAGTATCCTACAGGGGGGGACCGGGACAGATACGCAGTATTTT. Encoded protein: CASSILQGGTGTDTQYF.

The gene calls are TRBV2 and TRBJ1-2; TRBD1 matches at 9 bases. V shed 4 bases, J shed 6 bases, and the junction held 3 bases outside the gene matches. Germline CDR1 is SNHLY and CDR2 is FYNNEI. There are 13 residues in the CDR3. In DNA, the CDR3 is TGTGCCAGCAGTGGGGACAGGGTAAATGGCTACACCTTC. Residues: CASSGDRVNGYTF.

This chain links TRBV12-5 with TRBJ2-3; 11 bases match TRBD2. Unmatched junction bases numbered 4, after V lost 1 base and J lost 4 bases. The V gene's germline CDR1 is LGHNT and CDR2 FRNRAP. This CDR3 is 16 amino acids long. The CDR3 is CASGLGLAGRADTQYF. The CDR3, as DNA: TGTGCTAGTGGTTTGGGACTAGCGGGACGAGCAGATACGCAGTATTTT.